The T cell receptor (beta chain) under discussion was sequenced for a study of radiation and T cells in renal cell carcinoma. General observations from the study: In blood, top tumor clones expanded by 2 weeks, shrinking by 4.

About this clone itself: Its antigen is as yet unknown.

The germline gives CDR1 SGHRS, CDR2 YFSETQ. The ends were cut back, 0 bases at V and 0 bases at J, with 8 bases in the middle. There are 15 residues in the CDR3. Indicated time point: blood 4 weeks post-SBRT, at nephrectomy. Treatment reported: 15 Gy SBRT to primary tumor, nephrectomy 4 weeks later. Nephrectomy followed 15 Gy stereotactic body radiation by 4 weeks. After SBRT, blood was collected at 2 and 4 weeks, plus baseline. Clear cell pathology was present in this patient's renal cell carcinoma. Libraries were prepared by immunoSEQ multiplex PCR; TCRdb keeps only in-frame clonotypes and omits some of them. The sample consists of 40,000 to 50,000 clones, roughly 85% of them appearing once.

Material: blood, obtained from a patient whose treatment included radiotherapy and nephrectomy. The TCR originated in a woman in her 70s with renal cell carcinoma. V and J are TRBV5-1 and TRBJ2-3, with D perhaps TRBD1 (5 bases). The CDR3 sequence is CASSLDRLSTDTQYF. Here the CDR3 DNA reads TGCGCCAGCAGCTTGGACAGGCTAAGCACAGATACGCAGTATTTT.